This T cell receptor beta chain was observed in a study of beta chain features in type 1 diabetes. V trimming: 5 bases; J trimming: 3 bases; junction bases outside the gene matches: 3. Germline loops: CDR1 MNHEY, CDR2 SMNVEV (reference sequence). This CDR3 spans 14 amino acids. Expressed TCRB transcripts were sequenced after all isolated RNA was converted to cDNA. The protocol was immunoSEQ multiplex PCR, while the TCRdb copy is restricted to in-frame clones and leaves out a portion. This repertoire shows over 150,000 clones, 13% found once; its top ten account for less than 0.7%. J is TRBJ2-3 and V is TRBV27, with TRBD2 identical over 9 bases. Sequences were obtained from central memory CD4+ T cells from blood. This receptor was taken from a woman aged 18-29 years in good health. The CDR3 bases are TGTGCCAGCAGTATTAGCGGGAGAACAGATACGCAGTATTTT. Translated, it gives CASSISGRTDTQYF.